This T cell receptor beta chain is drawn from a study of shared clonotypes between healthy human individuals. Trimming cost V 6 bases and J 2 bases, with 14 bases left between them. The CDR3 is 14 residues long. The germline V gene has CDR1 SGHDT and CDR2 YYEEEE. This table comes from immunoSEQ multiplex PCR, and its TCRdb copy is limited to in-frame clones, with some not included. The table records fewer than 1.4 million clones, 78% of them present only once. The receptor comes from a man aged 18-30 years in good health. Some clones in this sample may be carry-over from other donors' samples. Sequencing was done on a sample of memory CD4+ T cells from PBMCs. Described subset: CD45RA-negative fraction. V gene TRBV5-6 combines with J gene TRBJ2-5; no definite D call. CDR3 residues: CASTFKDRQETQYF. The CDR3 nucleotides read TGTGCCAGCACCTTCAAGGACCGACAAGAGACCCAGTACTTC.